This record covers a single T cell receptor beta chain. The data were taken from a study of blood T cell repertoires in COVID-19. On the study more broadly: Researchers got acute and convalescent COVID-19 samples from the United States, Italy and Spain.

Sequencing used immunoSEQ multiplex PCR; TCRdb keeps in-frame clones, though not all of them. The sample carries under 70,000 clones, more than 75% recorded once. This clonotype was obtained from a man aged 45-65 years with acute or convalescent COVID-19. The sequencing input was peripheral blood.

The CDR3 DNA sequence: TGTGCCAGCAGTGAATCAGCGGGAGGGGTAGATGAGCAGTTCTTC. Its translation: CASSESAGGVDEQFF. The rearrangement links TRBV6-1 to TRBJ2-1; 10 nucleotides agree with TRBD2. Germline V gives CDR1 MNHNS, CDR2 SASEGT. The junction had 6 bases not matched to a gene; V was cut back by 2 bases and J by 8 bases. CDR3 length: 15 amino acids.